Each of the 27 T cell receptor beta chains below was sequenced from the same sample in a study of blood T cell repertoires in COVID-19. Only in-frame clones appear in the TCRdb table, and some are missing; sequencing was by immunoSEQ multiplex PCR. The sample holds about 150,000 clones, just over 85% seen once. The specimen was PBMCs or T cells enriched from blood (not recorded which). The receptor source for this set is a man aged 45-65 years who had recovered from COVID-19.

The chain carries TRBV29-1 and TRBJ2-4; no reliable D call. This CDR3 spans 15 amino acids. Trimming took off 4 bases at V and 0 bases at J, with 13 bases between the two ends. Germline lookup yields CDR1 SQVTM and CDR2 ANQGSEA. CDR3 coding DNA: TGCAGCGTTGGGGCAGTTCCCTTAGCCAAAAACATTCAGTACTTC. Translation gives CSVGAVPLAKNIQYF.

CDR3 sequence: CASSPPAWDSTGNTIYF. The CDR3 region has the DNA TGTGCCAGCAGCCCCCCCGCTTGGGACAGCACTGGAAACACCATATATTTT. This chain links TRBV7-9 with TRBJ1-3; 7 bases map to TRBD1. Per germline, CDR1 SEHNR and CDR2 FQNEAQ (reference sequence). V lost 5 bases and J lost 2; bases outside the gene matches: 12. The CDR3 sequence is 17 residues long.

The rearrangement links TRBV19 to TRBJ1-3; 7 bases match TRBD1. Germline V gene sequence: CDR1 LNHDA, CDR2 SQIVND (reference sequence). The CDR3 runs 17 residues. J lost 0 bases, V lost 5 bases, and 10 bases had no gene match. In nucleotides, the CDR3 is TGTGCCAGTAGTGCATTAAACAGGGACAGCTCTGGAAACACCATATATTTT. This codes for CASSALNRDSSGNTIYF.

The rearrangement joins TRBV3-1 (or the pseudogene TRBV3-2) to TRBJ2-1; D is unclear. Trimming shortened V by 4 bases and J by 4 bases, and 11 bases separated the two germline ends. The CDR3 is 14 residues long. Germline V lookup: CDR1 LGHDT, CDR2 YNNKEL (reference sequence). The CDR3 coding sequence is TGTGCCAGCAGCCCGCTCGGAGCTTACAATGAGCAGTTCTTC. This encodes CASSPLGAYNEQFF.

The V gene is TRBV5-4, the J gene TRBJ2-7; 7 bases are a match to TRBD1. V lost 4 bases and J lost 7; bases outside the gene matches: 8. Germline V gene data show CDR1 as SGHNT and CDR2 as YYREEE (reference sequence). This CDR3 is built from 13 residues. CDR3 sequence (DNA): TGTGCCAGCAGCAAAGGGACAGCCCCTGAGCAGTACGTC. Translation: CASSKGTAPEQYV.

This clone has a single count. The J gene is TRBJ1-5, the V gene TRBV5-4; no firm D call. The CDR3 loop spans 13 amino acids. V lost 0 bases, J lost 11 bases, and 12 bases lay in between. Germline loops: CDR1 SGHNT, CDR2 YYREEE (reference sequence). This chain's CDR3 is CASSLDSGPSQHF. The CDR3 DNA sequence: TGTGCCAGCAGCTTGGATAGCGGGCCGTCCCAGCATTTT.

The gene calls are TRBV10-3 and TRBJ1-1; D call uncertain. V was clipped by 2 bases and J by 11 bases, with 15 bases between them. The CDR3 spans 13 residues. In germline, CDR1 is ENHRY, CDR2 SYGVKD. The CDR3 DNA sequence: TGTGCCATCAGTGAGACCCAGGAAATGCCGGCTTTCTTT. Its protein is CAISETQEMPAFF.

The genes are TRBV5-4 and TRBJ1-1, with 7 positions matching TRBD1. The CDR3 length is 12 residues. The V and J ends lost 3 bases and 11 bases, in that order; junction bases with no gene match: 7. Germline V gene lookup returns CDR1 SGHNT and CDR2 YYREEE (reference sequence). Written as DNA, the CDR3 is TGTGCCAGCAGCTCGGAGGGGGCAACGGCTTTCTTT. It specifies CASSSEGATAFF.

The CDR3 DNA follows: TGTGCCAGTAGGACCAGGGGCGAAGCGGATCAGCCCCAGCATTTT. Translated, it gives CASRTRGEADQPQHF. The J gene is TRBJ1-5, the V gene TRBV19, with a weak D call TRBD1 (6 bases). CDR1 and CDR2 (germline): LNHDA, SQIVND (reference sequence). The CDR3 sequence is 15 residues long. Trimming cost V 6 bases and J 5 bases, with 17 bases left between them. The full variable domain, in which reference TRBV19 and TRBJ1-5 provide the parts outside the CDR3, is DGGITQSPKYLFRKEGQNVTLSCEQNLNHDAMYWYRQDPGQGLRLIYYSQIVNDFQKGDIAEGYSVSREKKESFPLTVTSAQKNPTAFYLCASRTRGEADQPQHFGDGTRLSIL.

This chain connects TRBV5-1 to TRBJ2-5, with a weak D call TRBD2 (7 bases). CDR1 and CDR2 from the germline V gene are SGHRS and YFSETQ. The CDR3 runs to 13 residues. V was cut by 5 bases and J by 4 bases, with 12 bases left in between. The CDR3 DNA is TGCGCCAGCAGTAGGGGGGGGCTAGAGACCCAGTACTTC. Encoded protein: CASSRGGLETQYF.

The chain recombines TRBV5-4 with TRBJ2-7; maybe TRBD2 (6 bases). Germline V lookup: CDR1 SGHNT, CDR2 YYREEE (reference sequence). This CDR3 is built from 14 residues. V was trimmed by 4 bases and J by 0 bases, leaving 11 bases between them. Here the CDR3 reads CASSGGTSSYEQYF. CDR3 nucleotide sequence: TGTGCCAGCAGCGGGGGGACTTCCTCCTACGAGCAGTACTTC.

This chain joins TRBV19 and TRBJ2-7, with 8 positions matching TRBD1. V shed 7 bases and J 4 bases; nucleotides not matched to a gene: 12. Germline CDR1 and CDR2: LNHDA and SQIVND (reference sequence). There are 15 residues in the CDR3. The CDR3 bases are TGTGCCAGTACCCCAACCAGGGGGCGCGATTACGAGCAGTACTTC. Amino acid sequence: CASTPTRGRDYEQYF.

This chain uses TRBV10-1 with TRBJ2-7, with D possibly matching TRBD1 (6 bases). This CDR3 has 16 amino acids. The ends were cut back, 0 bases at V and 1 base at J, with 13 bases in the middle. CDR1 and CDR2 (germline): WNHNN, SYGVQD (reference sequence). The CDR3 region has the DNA TGCGCCAGCAGTGAGTCGACAGGTCTTAGGTCCTACGAGCAGTACGTC. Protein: CASSESTGLRSYEQYV.

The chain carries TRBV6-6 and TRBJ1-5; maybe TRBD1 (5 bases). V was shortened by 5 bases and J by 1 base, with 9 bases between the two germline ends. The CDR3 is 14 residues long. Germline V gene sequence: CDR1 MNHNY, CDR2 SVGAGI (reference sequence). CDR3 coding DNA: TGTGCCAGCAGTCTGACAGCAAGCAATCAGCCCCAGCATTTT. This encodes CASSLTASNQPQHF.

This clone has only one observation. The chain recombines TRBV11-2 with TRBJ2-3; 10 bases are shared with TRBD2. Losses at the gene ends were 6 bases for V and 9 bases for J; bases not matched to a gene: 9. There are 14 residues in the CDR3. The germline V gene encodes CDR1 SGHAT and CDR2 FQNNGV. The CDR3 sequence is CASSLRGLAETQYF. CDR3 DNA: TGTGCCAGCAGTCTAAGAGGACTAGCGGAAACGCAGTATTTT.

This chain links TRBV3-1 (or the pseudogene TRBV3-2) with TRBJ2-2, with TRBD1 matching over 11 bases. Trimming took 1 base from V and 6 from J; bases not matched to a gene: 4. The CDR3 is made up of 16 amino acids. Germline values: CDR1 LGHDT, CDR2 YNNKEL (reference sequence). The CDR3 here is CASSQGTGGVAGELFF. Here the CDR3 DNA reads TGTGCCAGCAGCCAAGGGACAGGGGGCGTCGCCGGGGAGCTGTTTTTT.

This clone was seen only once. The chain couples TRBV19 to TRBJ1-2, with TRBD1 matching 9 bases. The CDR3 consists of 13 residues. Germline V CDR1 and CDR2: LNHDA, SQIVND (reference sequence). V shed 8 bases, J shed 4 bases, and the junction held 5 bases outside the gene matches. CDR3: CASWDRDAYGYTF. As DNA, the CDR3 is TGTGCCAGTTGGGACAGGGATGCCTATGGCTACACCTTC.

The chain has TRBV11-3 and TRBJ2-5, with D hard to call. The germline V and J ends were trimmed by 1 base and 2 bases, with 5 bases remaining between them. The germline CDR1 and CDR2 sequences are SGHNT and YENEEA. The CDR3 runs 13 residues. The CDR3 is CASSLGQQETQYF. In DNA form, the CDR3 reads TGTGCCAGCAGCTTAGGTCAGCAAGAGACCCAGTACTTC.

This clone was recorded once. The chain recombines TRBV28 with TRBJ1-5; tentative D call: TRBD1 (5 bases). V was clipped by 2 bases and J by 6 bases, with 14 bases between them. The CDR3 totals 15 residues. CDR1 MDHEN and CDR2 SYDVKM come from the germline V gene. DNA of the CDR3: TGTGCCAGCAGTTTACACAGGAACGGTTTTCAGCCCCAGCATTTT. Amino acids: CASSLHRNGFQPQHF.

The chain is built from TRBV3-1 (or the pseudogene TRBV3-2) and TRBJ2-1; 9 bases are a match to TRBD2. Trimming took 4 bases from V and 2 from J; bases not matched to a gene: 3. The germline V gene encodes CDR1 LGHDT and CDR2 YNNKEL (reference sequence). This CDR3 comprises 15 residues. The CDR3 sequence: CASSPGGGAYNEQFF. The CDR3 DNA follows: TGTGCCAGCAGCCCCGGCGGGGGGGCCTACAATGAGCAGTTCTTC.

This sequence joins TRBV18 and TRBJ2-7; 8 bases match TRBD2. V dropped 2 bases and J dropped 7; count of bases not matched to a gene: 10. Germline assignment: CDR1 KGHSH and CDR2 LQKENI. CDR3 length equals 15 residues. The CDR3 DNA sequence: TGTGCCAGCTCACCAAGCGGAGCGGGAGAGGTAGAGCAGTACTTC. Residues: CASSPSGAGEVEQYF.

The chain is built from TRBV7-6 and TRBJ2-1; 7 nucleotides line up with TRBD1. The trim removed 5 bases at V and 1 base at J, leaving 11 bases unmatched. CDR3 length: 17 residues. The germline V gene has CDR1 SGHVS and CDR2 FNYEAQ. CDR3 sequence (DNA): TGTGCCAGCAGCGCGGACAGGCGTTCCCAATCCTACAATGAGCAGTTCTTC. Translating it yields CASSADRRSQSYNEQFF.

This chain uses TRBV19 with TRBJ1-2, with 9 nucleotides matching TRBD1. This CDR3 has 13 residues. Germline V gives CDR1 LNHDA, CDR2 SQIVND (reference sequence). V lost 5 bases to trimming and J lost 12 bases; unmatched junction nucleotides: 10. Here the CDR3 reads CASSGPWTGANTF. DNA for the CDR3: TGTGCCAGTAGTGGACCATGGACAGGGGCCAACACCTTC.

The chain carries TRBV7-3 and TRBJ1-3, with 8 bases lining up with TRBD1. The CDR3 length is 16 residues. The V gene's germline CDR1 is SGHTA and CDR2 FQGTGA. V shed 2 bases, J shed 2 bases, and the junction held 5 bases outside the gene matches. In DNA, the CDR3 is TGTGCCAGCAGCTTAGGGCCAGGGGGCACTGGAAACACCATATATTTT. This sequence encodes CASSLGPGGTGNTIYF. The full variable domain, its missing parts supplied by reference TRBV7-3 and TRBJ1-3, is GAGVSQTPSNKVTEKGKYVELRCDPISGHTALYWYRQSLGQGPEFLIYFQGTGAADDSGLPNDRFFAVRPEGSVSTLKIQRTERGDSAVYLCASSLGPGGTGNTIYFGEGSWLTVV.

The CDR3 DNA follows: TGTGCCAGCATTCTTGACGGGAACCAAGAGACCCAGTACTTC. Protein: CASILDGNQETQYF. The chain carries TRBV2 and TRBJ2-5; D might be TRBD2 (5 bases). The CDR3 is made up of 14 amino acids. V lost 7 bases and J 0 bases, leaving 12 bases between the germline ends. Germline V gene lookup returns CDR1 SNHLY and CDR2 FYNNEI.

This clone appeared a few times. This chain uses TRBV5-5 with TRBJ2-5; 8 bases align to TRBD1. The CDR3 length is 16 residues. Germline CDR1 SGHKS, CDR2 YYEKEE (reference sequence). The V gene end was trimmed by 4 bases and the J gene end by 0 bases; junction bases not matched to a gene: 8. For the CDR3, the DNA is TGTGCCAGCAGCGGCGGGACAGGCCTTAACCAAGAGACCCAGTACTTC. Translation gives CASSGGTGLNQETQYF.

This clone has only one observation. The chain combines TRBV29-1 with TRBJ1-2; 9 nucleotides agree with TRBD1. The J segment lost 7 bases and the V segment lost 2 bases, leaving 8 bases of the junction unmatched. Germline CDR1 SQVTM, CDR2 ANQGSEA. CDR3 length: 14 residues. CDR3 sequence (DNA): TGCAGCGTTGAAAGTCGAGGGACAGGGCTTGGCTACACCTTC. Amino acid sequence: CSVESRGTGLGYTF.